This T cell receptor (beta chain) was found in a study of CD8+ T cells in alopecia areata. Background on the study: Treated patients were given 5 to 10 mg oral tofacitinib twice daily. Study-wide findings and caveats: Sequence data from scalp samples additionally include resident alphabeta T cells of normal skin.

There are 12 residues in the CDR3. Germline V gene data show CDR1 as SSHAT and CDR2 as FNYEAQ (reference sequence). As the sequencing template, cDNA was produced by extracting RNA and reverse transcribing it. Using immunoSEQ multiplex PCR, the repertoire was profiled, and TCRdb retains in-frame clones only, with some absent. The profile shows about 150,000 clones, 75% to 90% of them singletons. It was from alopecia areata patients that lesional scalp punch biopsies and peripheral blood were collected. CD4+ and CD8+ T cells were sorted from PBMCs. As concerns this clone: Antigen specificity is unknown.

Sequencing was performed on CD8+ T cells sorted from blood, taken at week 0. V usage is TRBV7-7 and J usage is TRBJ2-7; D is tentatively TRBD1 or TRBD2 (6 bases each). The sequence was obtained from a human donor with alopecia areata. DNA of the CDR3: TGTGCTAGCGGCTCAACCAGGGGCGAGCAGTACTTC. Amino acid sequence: CASGSTRGEQYF.